This T cell receptor beta chain was found in a study of T cells in Graves' hyperthyroidism and ophthalmopathy. General study results and limits: The majority of expanded thyroid clonotypes above 0.001 also appeared in blood.

Patients between 18 and 65 years old had hyperthyroidism, newly diagnosed and lasting under 2 months. Together with thyroid ultrasound, orbital computed tomography, serum thyroxine and TRAb, clinical symptoms were used for diagnoses. Sampled blood dates from first hyperthyroidism diagnosis, and it precedes any ophthalmopathy symptoms. The investigators amplified TCR beta CDR3 regions from RNA transcripts. Using the HTBI primer set, a first-round RT-PCR was run on the TCR CDR3. TCRdb analysed the multiplex PCR reads with MiXCR anew, one entry per CDR3 protein. The data hold 300,000 to 450,000 distinct CDR3 sequences, with 15% to 18% observed a single time. The CDR3 has 17 residues. Germline CDR1 is SGHTA and CDR2 is FQGNSA. About this clonotype itself: Its antigen remains unidentified. This clone may be a read error of a much larger clone one base away.

The gene calls are TRBV7-2 and TRBJ1-1, with D possibly matching TRBD1 (6 bases). This clonotype was sampled from a woman aged 18-30 years with Graves' hyperthyroidism that later progressed to Graves' ophthalmopathy. Sequenced sample: blood. DNA for the CDR3: TGTGCCAGCAGCCCTAGGACAGTCTTGTTTCCGAACACTAAAGCTTTCTTT. It specifies CASSPRTVLFPNTKAFF.